This TCR beta chain comes out of a study of response to subunit inactivated influenza vaccine. Germline V CDR1 and CDR2: LNHNV, YYDKDF (reference sequence). The ends were cut back, 3 bases at V and 8 bases at J, with 14 bases in the middle. The CDR3 runs 14 residues. TCRdb used MiXCR to reprocess the RT-PCR reads, holding one entry per CDR3 protein. The sample has around 200,000 distinct CDR3 sequences, roughly 14% seen once. A word on this clonotype: Its specificity is unknown.

Points from the study as a whole: Authors suggested few new T cells are recruited by each seasonal influenza vaccination.

J is TRBJ2-1 and V is TRBV15, with a tentative D call TRBD2 (6 bases). Sequences were derived from CD8+ T cells sorted from PBMCs, sampled 5 days after vaccination. The receptor's source is a man aged 50 to 59 who received an inactivated influenza vaccine. CDR3 residues: CATSRDGTYDEQFF. CDR3 in DNA: TGTGCCACCAGCAGGGACGGGACTTACGATGAGCAGTTCTTC. Drawing the rest from reference TRBV15 and TRBJ2-1, the complete variable domain is DAMVIQNPRYQVTQFGKPVTLSCSQTLNHNVMYWYQQKSSQAPKLLFHYYDKDFNNEADTPDNFQSRRPNTSFCFLDIRSPGLGDTAMYLCATSRDGTYDEQFFGPGTRLTVL.